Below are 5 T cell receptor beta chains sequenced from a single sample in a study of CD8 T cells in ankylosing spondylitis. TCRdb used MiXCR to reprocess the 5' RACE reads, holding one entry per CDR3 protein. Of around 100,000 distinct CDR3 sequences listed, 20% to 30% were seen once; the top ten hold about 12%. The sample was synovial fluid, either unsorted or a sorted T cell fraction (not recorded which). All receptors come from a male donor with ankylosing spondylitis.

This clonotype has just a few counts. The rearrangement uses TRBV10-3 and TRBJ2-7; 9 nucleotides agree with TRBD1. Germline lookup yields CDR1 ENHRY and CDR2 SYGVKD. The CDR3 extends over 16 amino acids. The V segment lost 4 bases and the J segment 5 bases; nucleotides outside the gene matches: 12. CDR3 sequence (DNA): TGTGCCATCAGTGTTACACCGGGACAGGGTCCCCACGAGCAGTACGTC. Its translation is CAISVTPGQGPHEQYV.

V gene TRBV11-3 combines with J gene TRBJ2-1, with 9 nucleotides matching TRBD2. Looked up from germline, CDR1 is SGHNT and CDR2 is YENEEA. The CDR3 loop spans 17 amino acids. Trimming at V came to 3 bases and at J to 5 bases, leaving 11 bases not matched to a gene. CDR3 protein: CASSLGTGTSIHNEQFF. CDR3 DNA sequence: TGTGCCAGCAGCTTGGGGACCGGGACTAGCATCCACAATGAGCAGTTCTTC.

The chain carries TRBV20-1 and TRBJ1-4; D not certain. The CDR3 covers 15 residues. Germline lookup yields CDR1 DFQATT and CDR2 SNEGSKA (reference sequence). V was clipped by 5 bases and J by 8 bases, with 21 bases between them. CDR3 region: CSADPRPERVEKLFF. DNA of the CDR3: TGCAGTGCTGATCCTAGGCCGGAGAGGGTAGAAAAACTGTTTTTT.

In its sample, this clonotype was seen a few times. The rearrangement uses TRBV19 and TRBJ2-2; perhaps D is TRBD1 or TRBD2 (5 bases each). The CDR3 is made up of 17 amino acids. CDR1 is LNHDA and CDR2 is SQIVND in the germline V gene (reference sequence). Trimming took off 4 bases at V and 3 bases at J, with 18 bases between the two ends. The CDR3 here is CASSTSGADKDTGELFF. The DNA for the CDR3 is TGTGCCAGTAGTACGTCCGGGGCAGACAAGGACACCGGGGAGCTGTTTTTT. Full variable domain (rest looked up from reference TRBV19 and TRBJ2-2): DGGITQSPKYLFRKEGQNVTLSCEQNLNHDAMYWYRQDPGQGLRLIYYSQIVNDFQKGDIAEGYSVSREKKESFPLTVTSAQKNPTAFYLCASSTSGADKDTGELFFGEGSRLTVL.

The CDR3 DNA sequence: TGTGCCAGCTCACCACGGCAGGGAACCTACAATGAGCAGTTCTTC. Amino acid sequence: CASSPRQGTYNEQFF. The chain joins TRBV18 to TRBJ2-1; TRBD1 is a possible D gene (5 bases). In germline, CDR1 is KGHSH, CDR2 LQKENI. V was shortened by 1 base and J by 2 bases, with 9 bases between the two germline ends. CDR3 length equals 15 residues.